This T cell receptor (beta chain) was documented in a study of blood T cell repertoires in COVID-19. The repertoire was sequenced with immunoSEQ multiplex PCR; TCRdb's copy has only in-frame clones and lacks some. The sample holds about 280,000 clones; about 86% are singletons and the top ten take around 14%. Germline CDR1 reads SEHNR; CDR2 reads FQNEAQ (reference sequence). Trimming stripped 5 bases from V and 1 base from J, with 10 bases between. The CDR3 is 14 amino acids. Input material: peripheral blood. The V and J genes are TRBV7-9 and TRBJ2-3; possibly TRBD2 for D (5 bases). The receptor comes from a woman in her 70s with COVID-19, enrolled during active disease. The CDR3 reads CASSPRTGTDTQYF. CDR3 in DNA: TGTGCCAGCAGCCCCAGGACTGGCACAGATACGCAGTATTTT.